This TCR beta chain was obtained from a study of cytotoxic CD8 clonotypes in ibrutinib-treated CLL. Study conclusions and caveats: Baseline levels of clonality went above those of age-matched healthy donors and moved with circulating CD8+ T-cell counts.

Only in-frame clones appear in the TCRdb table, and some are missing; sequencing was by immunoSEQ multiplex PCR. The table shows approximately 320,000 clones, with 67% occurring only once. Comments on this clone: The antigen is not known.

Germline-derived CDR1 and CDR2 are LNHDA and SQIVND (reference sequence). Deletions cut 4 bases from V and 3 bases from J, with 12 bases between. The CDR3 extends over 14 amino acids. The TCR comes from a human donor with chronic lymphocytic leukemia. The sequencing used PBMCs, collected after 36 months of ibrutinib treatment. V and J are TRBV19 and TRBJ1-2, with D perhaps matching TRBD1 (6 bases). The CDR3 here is CASSTTQGYYGYTF. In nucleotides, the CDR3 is TGTGCCAGTAGTACTACCCAGGGGTACTATGGCTACACCTTC.